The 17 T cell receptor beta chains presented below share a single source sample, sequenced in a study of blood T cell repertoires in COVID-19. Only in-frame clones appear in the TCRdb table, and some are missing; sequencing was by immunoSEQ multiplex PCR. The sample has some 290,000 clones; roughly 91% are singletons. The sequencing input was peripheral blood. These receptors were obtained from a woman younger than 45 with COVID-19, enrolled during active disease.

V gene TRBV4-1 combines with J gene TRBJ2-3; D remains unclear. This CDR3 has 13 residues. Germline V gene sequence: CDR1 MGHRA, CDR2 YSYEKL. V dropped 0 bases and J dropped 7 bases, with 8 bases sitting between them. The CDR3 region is CASSQDFIHTQYF. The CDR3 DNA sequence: TGCGCCAGCAGCCAAGATTTTATCCATACGCAGTATTTT.

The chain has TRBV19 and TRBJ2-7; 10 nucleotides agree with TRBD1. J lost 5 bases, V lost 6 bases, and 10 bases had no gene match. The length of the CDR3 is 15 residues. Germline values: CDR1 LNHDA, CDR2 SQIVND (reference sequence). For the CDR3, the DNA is TGTGCCAGTAGCCGTACGCGACAGGGGGCAAACGAGCAGTACTTC. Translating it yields CASSRTRQGANEQYF.

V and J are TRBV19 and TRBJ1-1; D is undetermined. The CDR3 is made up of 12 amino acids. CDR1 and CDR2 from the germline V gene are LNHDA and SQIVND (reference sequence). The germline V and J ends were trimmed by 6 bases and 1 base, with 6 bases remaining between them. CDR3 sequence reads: CASRHRNTEAFF. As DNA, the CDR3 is TGTGCCAGTAGACACCGGAACACTGAAGCTTTCTTT. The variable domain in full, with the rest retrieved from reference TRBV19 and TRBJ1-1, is DGGITQSPKYLFRKEGQNVTLSCEQNLNHDAMYWYRQDPGQGLRLIYYSQIVNDFQKGDIAEGYSVSREKKESFPLTVTSAQKNPTAFYLCASRHRNTEAFFGQGTRLTVV.

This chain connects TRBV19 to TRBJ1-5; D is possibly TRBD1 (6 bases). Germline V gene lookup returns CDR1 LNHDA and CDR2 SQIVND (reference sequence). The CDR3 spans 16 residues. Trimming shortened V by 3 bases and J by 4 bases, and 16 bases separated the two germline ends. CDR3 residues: CASSMGNRAFNQPQHF. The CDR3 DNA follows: TGTGCCAGTAGTATGGGGAACAGGGCCTTTAATCAGCCCCAGCATTTT.

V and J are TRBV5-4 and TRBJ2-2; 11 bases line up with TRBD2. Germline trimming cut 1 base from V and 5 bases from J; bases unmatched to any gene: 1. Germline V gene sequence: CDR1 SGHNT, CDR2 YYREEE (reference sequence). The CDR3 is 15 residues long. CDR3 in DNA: TGTGCCAGCAGCTTGTCTAGCGGGGGGACCGGGGAGCTGTTTTTT. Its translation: CASSLSSGGTGELFF.

Written as DNA, the CDR3 is TGTGCCAGCAGTCAAAGACAGGGGACCTACAATGAGCAGTTCTTC. As protein: CASSQRQGTYNEQFF. V is TRBV6-2 or TRBV6-3 and J is TRBJ2-1, with TRBD1 matching over 8 bases. The CDR3 has 15 residues. J gave up 2 bases and V 5 bases, and 5 bases lay outside the gene matches. CDR1 is MNHEY and CDR2 is SVGEGT in the germline V gene.

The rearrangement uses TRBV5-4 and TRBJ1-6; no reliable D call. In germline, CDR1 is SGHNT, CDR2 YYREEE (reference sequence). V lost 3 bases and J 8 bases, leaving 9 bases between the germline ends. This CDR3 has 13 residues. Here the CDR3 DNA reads TGTGCCAGCAGCTCTCTTCCAGATTCACCCCTCCACTTT. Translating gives CASSSLPDSPLHF.

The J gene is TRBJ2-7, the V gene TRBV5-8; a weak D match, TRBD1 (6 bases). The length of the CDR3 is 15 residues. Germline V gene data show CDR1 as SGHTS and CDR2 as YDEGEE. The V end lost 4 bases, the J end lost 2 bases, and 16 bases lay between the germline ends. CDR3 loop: CASSRAQGLTYEQYF. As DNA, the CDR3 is TGTGCCAGCAGCCGAGCCCAGGGGTTGACCTACGAGCAGTACTTC.

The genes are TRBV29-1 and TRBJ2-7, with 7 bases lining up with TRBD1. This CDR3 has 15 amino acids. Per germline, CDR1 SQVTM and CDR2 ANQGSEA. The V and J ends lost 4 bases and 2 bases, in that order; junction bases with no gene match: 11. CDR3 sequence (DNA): TGCAGCGTTGCGGGGACAGTAGCGTTCCCCTACGAGCAGTACTTC. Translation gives CSVAGTVAFPYEQYF.

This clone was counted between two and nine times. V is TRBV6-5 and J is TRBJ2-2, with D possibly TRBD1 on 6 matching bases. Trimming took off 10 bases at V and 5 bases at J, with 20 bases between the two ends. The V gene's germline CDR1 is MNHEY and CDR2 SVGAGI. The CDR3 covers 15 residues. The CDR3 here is CATTAVWGHTGELFF. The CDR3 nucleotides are TGTGCCACTACGGCGGTCTGGGGGCATACCGGGGAGCTGTTTTTT.

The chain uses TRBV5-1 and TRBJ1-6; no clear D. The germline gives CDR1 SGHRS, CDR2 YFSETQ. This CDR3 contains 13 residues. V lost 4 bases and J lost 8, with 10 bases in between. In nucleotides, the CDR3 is TGCGCCAGCAGCACCAAATCGGATTCACCCCTCCACTTT. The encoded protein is CASSTKSDSPLHF.

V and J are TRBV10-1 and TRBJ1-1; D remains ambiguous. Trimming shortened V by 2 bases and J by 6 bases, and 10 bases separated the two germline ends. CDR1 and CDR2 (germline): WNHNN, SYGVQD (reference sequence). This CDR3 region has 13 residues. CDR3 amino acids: CASSEGGVAEAFF. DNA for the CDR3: TGCGCCAGCAGTGAGGGCGGGGTCGCTGAAGCTTTCTTT.

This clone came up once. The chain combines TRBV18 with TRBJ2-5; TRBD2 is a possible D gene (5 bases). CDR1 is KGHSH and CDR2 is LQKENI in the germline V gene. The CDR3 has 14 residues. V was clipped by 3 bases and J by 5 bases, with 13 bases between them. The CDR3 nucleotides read TGTGCCAGCTCACCCCGAGGGTTTTGGGAGACCCAGTACTTC. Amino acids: CASSPRGFWETQYF.

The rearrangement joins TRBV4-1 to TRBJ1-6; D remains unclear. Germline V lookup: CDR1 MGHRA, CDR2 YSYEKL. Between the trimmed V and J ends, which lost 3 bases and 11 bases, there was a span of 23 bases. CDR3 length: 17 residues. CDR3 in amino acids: CASSQGAQMAVPPPLHF. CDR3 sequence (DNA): TGCGCCAGCAGCCAGGGCGCACAAATGGCAGTCCCTCCACCCCTCCACTTT.

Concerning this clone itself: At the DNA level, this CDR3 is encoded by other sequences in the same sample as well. The CDR3 region is CASSRNYGYTF. The DNA for the CDR3 is TGTGCCAGCAGCCGTAATTATGGCTACACCTTC. The V and J genes are TRBV12-3 or TRBV12-4 and TRBJ1-2; D remains unclear. Deletions cut 6 bases from V and 5 bases from J, with 7 bases between. The CDR3 consists of 11 residues.

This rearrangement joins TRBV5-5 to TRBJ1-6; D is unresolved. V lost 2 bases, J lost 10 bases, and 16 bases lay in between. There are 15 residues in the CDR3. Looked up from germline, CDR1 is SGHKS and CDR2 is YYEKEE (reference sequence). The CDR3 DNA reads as TGTGCCAGCAGCTTTAGGGATTTCGGGAGGTCACCCCTCCACTTT. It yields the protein CASSFRDFGRSPLHF.

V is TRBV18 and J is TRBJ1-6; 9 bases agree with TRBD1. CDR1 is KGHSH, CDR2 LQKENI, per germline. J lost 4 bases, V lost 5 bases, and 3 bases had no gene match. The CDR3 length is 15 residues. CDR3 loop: CASSTGQGYNSPLHF. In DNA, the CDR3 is TGTGCCAGCTCAACGGGACAGGGATATAATTCACCCCTCCACTTT. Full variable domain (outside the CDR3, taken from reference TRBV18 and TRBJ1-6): NAGVMQNPRHLVRRRGQEARLRCSPMKGHSHVYWYRQLPEEGLKFMVYLQKENIIDESGMPKERFSAEFPKEGPSILRIQQVVRGDSAAYFCASSTGQGYNSPLHFGNGTRLTVT.